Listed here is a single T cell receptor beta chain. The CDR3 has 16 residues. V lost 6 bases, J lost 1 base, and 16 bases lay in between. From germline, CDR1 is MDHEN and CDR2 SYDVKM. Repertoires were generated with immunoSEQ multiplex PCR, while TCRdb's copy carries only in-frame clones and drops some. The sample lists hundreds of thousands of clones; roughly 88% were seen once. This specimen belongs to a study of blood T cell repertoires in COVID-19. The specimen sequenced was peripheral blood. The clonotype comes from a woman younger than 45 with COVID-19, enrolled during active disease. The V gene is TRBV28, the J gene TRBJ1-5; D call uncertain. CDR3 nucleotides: TGTGCCAGCAGGCACGGGTTCTCGGGGAGCAATCAGCCCCAGCATTTT. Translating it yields CASRHGFSGSNQPQHF.